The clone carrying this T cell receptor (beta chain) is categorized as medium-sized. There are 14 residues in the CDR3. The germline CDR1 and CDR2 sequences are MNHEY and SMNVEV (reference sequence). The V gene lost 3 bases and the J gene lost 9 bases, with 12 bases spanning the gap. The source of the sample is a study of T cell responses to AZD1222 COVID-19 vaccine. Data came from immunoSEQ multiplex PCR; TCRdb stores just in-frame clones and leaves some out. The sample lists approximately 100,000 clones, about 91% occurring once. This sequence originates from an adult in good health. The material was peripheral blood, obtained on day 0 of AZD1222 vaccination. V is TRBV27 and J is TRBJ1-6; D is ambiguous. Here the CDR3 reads CASSFIGQASPLHF. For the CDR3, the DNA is TGTGCCAGCAGTTTTATCGGGCAGGCTTCACCCCTCCACTTT.